This entry lists 16 T cell receptor beta chains sequenced from one sample in a study of blood T cell repertoires in COVID-19 (dated by TCRdb to 2020 to 2021). The library relied on the immunoSEQ multiplex PCR assay. TCRdb stores this immuneACCESS table with in-frame sequences only. Part of the clones is absent; in the studies checked, under half of the shortfall reflects unresolved V genes, and no reason is known for the rest. The sample table holds a few hundred thousand clones, of which 70% to 90% were seen once. Clones ranked in the top ten supply 2.2% of the sample. The source material was PBMCs or T cells enriched from blood (not recorded which). The receptors were sampled from a man aged 30-40 years who had recovered from COVID-19.

The chain is built from TRBV7-6 and TRBJ1-5; 8 bases match TRBD1. CDR3 length: 13 residues. Germline loops: CDR1 SGHVS, CDR2 FNYEAQ. J was trimmed by 9 bases and V by 4 bases; bases with no gene match: 5. The CDR3 DNA follows: TGTGCCAGCAGCTATAGGACAGGGACGCCCCAGCATTTT. Translating gives CASSYRTGTPQHF.

Details on this clone: Compared with germline, one end of the junction differs, possibly owing to a read error. This sequence joins TRBV2 and TRBJ1-1; possible D gene TRBD1, 5 bases. CDR1 SNHLY and CDR2 FYNNEI come from the germline V gene. This CDR3 has 13 residues. CDR3 sequence reads: CASREAREGEAFF. The CDR3 coding sequence is TGTGCCAGCAGGGAAGCCAGGGAGGGTGAAGCTTTCTTT.

The rearrangement uses TRBV5-4 and TRBJ2-1; 8 nucleotides match TRBD2. V trimming: 7 bases; J trimming: 7 bases; junction bases outside the gene matches: 7. The CDR3 contains 13 residues. Germline V gene sequence: CDR1 SGHNT, CDR2 YYREEE (reference sequence). The CDR3 spells CASSGGTMNEQFF. The CDR3 coding sequence is TGTGCCAGCTCGGGGGGGACCATGAATGAGCAGTTCTTC.

The V call is TRBV27, the J call TRBJ1-6; possible D gene TRBD1, 6 bases. Trimming removed 4 bases from V and 7 bases from J, with 14 bases in between. CDR3 length: 15 amino acids. In germline, CDR1 is MNHEY, CDR2 SMNVEV (reference sequence). DNA for the CDR3: TGTGCCAGCAGTTGGGGGGGCACCCTCAATTCACCCCTCCACTTT. It is translated as CASSWGGTLNSPLHF.

This chain uses TRBV7-9 with TRBJ1-2; 12 positions match TRBD1. Germline V gene data show CDR1 as SEHNR and CDR2 as FQNEAQ (reference sequence). This CDR3 spans 15 amino acids. V shed 5 bases, J shed 8 bases, and the junction held 9 bases outside the gene matches. CDR3 nucleotide sequence: TGTGCCAGCAGCATCCAGGGGACAGGGGGCGCCGGCTACACCTTC. Its protein is CASSIQGTGGAGYTF.

The rearrangement uses TRBV6-2 or TRBV6-3 and TRBJ1-6; D gene uncertain. The CDR3 has 13 amino acids. Germline CDR1 is MNHEY and CDR2 is SVGEGT. Trimming cost V 0 bases and J 7 bases, with 4 bases left between them. DNA of the CDR3: TGTGCCAGCAGTTACTCTCAGAATTCACCCCTCCACTTT. Amino acids: CASSYSQNSPLHF.

The V gene is TRBV5-6, the J gene TRBJ1-3, with D perhaps TRBD1 (5 bases). The CDR3 is 13 amino acids. Germline CDR1 reads SGHDT; CDR2 reads YYEEEE. The V end lost 3 bases, the J end lost 2 bases, and 6 bases lay between the germline ends. The CDR3 DNA reads as TGTGCCAGCAGCTGGGGGGCTGGAAACACCATATATTTT. Translated, it gives CASSWGAGNTIYF.

This clone was picked up a small number of times. The conserved final phenylalanine or tryptophan is absent from the CDR3, which likely points to a read error. The limits of the CDR3 on the DNA are not certain, so only TCRdb's listed CDR3 is given. The gene calls are TRBV5-1 and TRBJ2-7; the DNA was not used to check the table's D call, TRBD2. Germline-derived CDR1 and CDR2 are SGHRS and YFSETQ. From its first to its last residue, the CDR3 has 9 amino acids. CDR3 amino acids: CASSSVPRG.

The V and J genes are TRBV9 and TRBJ2-2; 9 bases line up with TRBD1. The CDR3 contains 16 residues. CDR1 SGDLS and CDR2 YYNGEE come from the germline V gene. J gave up 4 bases and V 4 bases, and 8 bases lay outside the gene matches. The CDR3 DNA is TGTGCCAGCAGCCAGAACAGGGGGCGCAGCACCGGGGAGCTGTTTTTT. This gives the protein CASSQNRGRSTGELFF.

J is TRBJ1-1 and V is TRBV7-3; D gene ambiguous. The CDR3 spans 14 residues. Trimming pared 1 base from V and 2 bases from J, leaving 8 bases between. Germline V gives CDR1 SGHTA, CDR2 FQGTGA. The CDR3 coding sequence is TGTGCCAGCAGCTTAAGCACAGACAACACTGAAGCTTTCTTT. Protein sequence: CASSLSTDNTEAFF.

V gene TRBV6-5 combines with J gene TRBJ2-1, with TRBD1 identical over 9 bases. V was clipped by 5 bases and J by 4 bases; unmatched bases: 6. This CDR3 has 15 amino acids. From germline, CDR1 is MNHEY and CDR2 SVGAGI. The chain's CDR3 is CASSRRDREYNEQFF. The CDR3 DNA sequence: TGTGCCAGCAGTAGGCGGGACAGGGAATACAATGAGCAGTTCTTC.

The rearrangement uses TRBV7-9 and TRBJ1-1; tentative D call: TRBD1 (5 bases). Germline V CDR1 and CDR2: SEHNR, FQNEAQ (reference sequence). The CDR3 has 15 amino acids. V was shortened by 5 bases and J by 4 bases, with 17 bases between the two germline ends. The chain's CDR3 is CASSALSGISTEAFF. CDR3 DNA sequence: TGTGCCAGCAGCGCTCTCTCAGGGATCAGCACTGAAGCTTTCTTT.

Concerning this clone itself: Other DNA sequences in this sample translate to the same CDR3. This chain's CDR3 is CASSRGGGYTF. The DNA for the CDR3 is TGTGCCAGCAGCAGGGGTGGTGGCTACACCTTC. The gene calls are TRBV6-5 and TRBJ1-2; TRBD1 is a possible D gene (6 bases). The CDR3 covers 11 residues. The V and J ends lost 6 bases and 7 bases respectively, with 9 bases between them. Germline V gene lookup returns CDR1 MNHEY and CDR2 SVGAGI.

There are a few counts of this clone. The V call is TRBV5-5, the J call TRBJ2-7, with 7 bases identical to TRBD1. The CDR3 covers 15 residues. Germline V lookup: CDR1 SGHKS, CDR2 YYEKEE (reference sequence). V trimming: 0 bases; J trimming: 3 bases; junction bases outside the gene matches: 6. The CDR3 coding sequence is TGTGCCAGCAGCTTGGAGGGACAGCTAAACTACGAGCAGTACTTC. Translation: CASSLEGQLNYEQYF.

This chain joins TRBV12-3 or TRBV12-4 and TRBJ1-5, with no clear D. V lost 10 bases, J lost 11 bases, and 21 bases lay in between. The CDR3 has 13 residues. The CDR3 is CATAGGQNSAQHF. In DNA form, the CDR3 reads TGTGCCACCGCGGGCGGGCAAAATTCCGCCCAGCATTTT.

V is TRBV6-5 and J is TRBJ1-4; 8 bases align to TRBD1. V dropped 5 bases and J dropped 7; count of bases not matched to a gene: 6. The germline CDR1 and CDR2 sequences are MNHEY and SVGAGI. This CDR3 comprises 14 residues. The DNA of the CDR3 is TGTGCCAGCAGTCTCCAGGGGGCAGGTGAAAAACTGTTTTTT. It translates to CASSLQGAGEKLFF.